This T cell receptor (beta chain) was sequenced during a study of identifying expanded T cells in peripheral blood. General study results and limits: Technical replicates showed 0.9 to 1.5 changed clones; around two weeks roughly 15; four weeks 19. Variance in clone template counts between roughly two-week samples significantly increased with total template count across all healthy donors.

Profiled with immunoSEQ multiplex PCR; TCRdb holds only in-frame clones, not every one. The sample shows 100,000 to 150,000 clones, around 88% of them seen only once. In the case of this clone: Its antigen is not identified.

During the collection period, no donor immune events like infections were recorded. Sequenced input: blood. This receptor was taken from a person between 18 and 69 years old in good health.

The CDR3 sequence is CASRPRGVREQFF. The CDR3, as DNA: TGCGCCAGCAGGCCTCGAGGAGTGCGTGAGCAGTTCTTC. The chain carries TRBV5-1 and TRBJ2-1; no clear D gene. The CDR3 runs 13 residues. Germline V lookup: CDR1 SGHRS, CDR2 YFSETQ. Trimming left V 5 bases short and J 9 bases short, with 15 bases between.